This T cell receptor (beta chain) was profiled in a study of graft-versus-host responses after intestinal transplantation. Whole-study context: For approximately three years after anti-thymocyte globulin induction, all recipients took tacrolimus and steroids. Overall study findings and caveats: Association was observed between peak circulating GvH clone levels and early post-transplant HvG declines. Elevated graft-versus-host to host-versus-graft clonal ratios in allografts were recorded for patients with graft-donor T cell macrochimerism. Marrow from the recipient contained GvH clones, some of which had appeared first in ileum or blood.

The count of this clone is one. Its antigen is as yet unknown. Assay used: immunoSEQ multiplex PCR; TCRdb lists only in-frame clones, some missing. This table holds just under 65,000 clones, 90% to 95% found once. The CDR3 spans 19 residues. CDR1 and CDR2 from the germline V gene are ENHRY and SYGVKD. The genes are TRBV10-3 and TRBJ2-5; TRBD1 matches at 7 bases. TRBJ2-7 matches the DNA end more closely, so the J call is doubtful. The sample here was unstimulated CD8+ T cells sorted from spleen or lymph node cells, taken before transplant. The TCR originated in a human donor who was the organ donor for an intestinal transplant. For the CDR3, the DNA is TGTGCCATCAGTAACGGTGGGGGACAGAGCTTTAACCCACCCTACGAGCAGTACTTC. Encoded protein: CAISNGGGQSFNPPYEQYF.